This T cell receptor (beta chain) was sequenced for a study of cytotoxic CD8 clonotypes in ibrutinib-treated CLL. For the study at large: The cohort had 10 to 12 relapsed/refractory and approximately 14 treatment-naive patients, 17 to 18 IGHV unmutated.

Study-wide findings and caveats: The public clonotypes identified were infrequent and showed contraction or stability on treatment. In comparison with age-matched healthy donors, baseline clonality was higher and tracked circulating CD8+ T-cell counts.

This clone was counted once. Its antigen is as yet unknown. The planned depth of sequencing spanned 1 in 200,000 to 1 in 1 million T cells. This table comes from immunoSEQ multiplex PCR, and its TCRdb copy is limited to in-frame clones, with some not included. The sample gives approximately 160,000 clones, 88% of which show up once; 3% is in the top ten. After removal of 6 bases from V and 4 bases from J, the junction contained 16 bases not matched to a gene. Per the germline V gene, CDR1 is LNHDA and CDR2 is SQIVND (reference sequence). The CDR3 loop spans 17 amino acids. This sequence originates from a human donor with chronic lymphocytic leukemia. Sequenced here: PBMCs, sampled at disease progression, from a patient treated with ibrutinib. The chain joins TRBV19 to TRBJ2-5; 8 bases fit TRBD1. CDR3 DNA sequence: TGTGCCAGTAGCCCGGGGTTCGGAGGACAGGGCATAGAGACCCAGTACTTC. Its translation: CASSPGFGGQGIETQYF.